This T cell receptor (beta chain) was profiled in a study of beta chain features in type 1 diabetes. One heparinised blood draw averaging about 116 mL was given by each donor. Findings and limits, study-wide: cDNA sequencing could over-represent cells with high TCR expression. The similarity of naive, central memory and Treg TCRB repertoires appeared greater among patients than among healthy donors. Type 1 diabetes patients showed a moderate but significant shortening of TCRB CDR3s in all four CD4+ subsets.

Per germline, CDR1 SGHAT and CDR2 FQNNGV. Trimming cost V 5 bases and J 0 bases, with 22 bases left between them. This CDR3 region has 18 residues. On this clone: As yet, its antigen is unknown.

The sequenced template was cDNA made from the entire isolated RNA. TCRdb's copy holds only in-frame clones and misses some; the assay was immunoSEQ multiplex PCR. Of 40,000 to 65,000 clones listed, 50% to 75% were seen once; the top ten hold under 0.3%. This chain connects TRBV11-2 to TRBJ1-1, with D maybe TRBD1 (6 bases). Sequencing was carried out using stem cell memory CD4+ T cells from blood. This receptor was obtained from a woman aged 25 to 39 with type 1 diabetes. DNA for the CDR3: TGTGCCAGCAGCCGAAGTCTAAGGGGGGGTTACCTGAACACTGAAGCTTTCTTT. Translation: CASSRSLRGGYLNTEAFF. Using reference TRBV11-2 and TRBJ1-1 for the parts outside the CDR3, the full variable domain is EAGVAQSPRYKIIEKRQSVAFWCNPISGHATLYWYQQILGQGPKLLIQFQNNGVVDDSQLPKDRFSAERLKGVDSTLKIQPAKLEDSAVYLCASSRSLRGGYLNTEAFFGQGTRLTVV.